A single sample is the source of the 14 T cell receptor beta chains below, sequenced in a study of PD-L1 blockade in urothelial cancer. Measured with immunoSEQ multiplex PCR; TCRdb has only the in-frame clones, and not every one. The table has about 50,000 clones, about 86% seen once; the top ten hold around 3.2%. Time point: pretreatment peripheral blood. The input for sequencing was PBMCs, taken around atezolizumab (anti-PD-L1) treatment. The receptor source for this set is a man aged 70-80 years with urothelial cancer.

This clone was detected once. V is TRBV4-2 and J is TRBJ2-3; TRBD2 agrees at 13 bases. CDR3 length equals 19 residues. The ends lost 0 bases at V and 5 bases at J; junction bases unmatched: 11. The germline CDR1 and CDR2 sequences are LGHNA and YNFKEQ. In DNA, the CDR3 is TGTGCCAGCAGCCAAGATCGGGGTCGACTAGCGGGGGGCGGAGATACGCAGTATTTT. Residues: CASSQDRGRLAGGGDTQYF.

The J gene is TRBJ2-5, the V gene TRBV7-9; no clear D gene. Germline assignment: CDR1 SEHNR and CDR2 FQNEAQ (reference sequence). This CDR3 has 14 residues. V lost 1 base and J lost 5, with 11 bases in between. This chain's CDR3 is CASSLEEIRETQYF. The CDR3 DNA is TGTGCCAGCAGCTTAGAGGAGATCCGGGAGACCCAGTACTTC.

CDR3 nucleotides: TGTGCCAGCAGTACTAGCGGGAGGATCGATGAGCAGTTCTTC. Protein sequence: CASSTSGRIDEQFF. The chain carries TRBV27 and TRBJ2-1; 12 bases are a match to TRBD2. Germline CDR1 MNHEY, CDR2 SMNVEV (reference sequence). The CDR3 covers 14 residues. Trimming cost V 5 bases and J 8 bases; bases outside gene matches: 4.

The chain uses TRBV10-3 and TRBJ1-2; weak D call: TRBD1 (6 bases). Trimming took off 5 bases at V and 6 bases at J, with 13 bases between the two ends. Germline-derived CDR1 and CDR2 are ENHRY and SYGVKD. There are 13 residues in the CDR3. The CDR3, as DNA: TGTGCCATCAGTATACAGGGCGTTAATGGCTACACCTTC. Amino acid sequence: CAISIQGVNGYTF.

The chain has TRBV18 and TRBJ2-7; 7 bases are a match to TRBD1. CDR3 length equals 15 residues. Germline V CDR1 and CDR2: KGHSH, LQKENI. V lost 3 bases, J lost 7 bases, and 12 bases stayed unmatched. Here the CDR3 DNA reads TGTGCCAGCTCACCCTCCGGGACAGTGCGTGTGGAGCAGTACTTC. Translating it yields CASSPSGTVRVEQYF.

The rearrangement joins TRBV6-4 to TRBJ2-7; D uncertain. The V and J ends lost 3 bases and 0 bases respectively, with 9 bases between them. This CDR3 has 14 residues. Germline CDR1 reads MRHNA; CDR2 reads SNTAGT. The CDR3 DNA is TGTGCCAGCAGTGAAGAAGCCAACTCCTACGAGCAGTACTTC. The encoded protein is CASSEEANSYEQYF.

Only a few counts were recorded for this clone. The chain is built from TRBV19 and TRBJ1-2; D remains unclear. In germline, CDR1 is LNHDA, CDR2 SQIVND (reference sequence). The CDR3 is made up of 13 amino acids. V was cut by 5 bases and J by 4 bases, with 11 bases left in between. The CDR3 DNA reads TGTGCCAGTAGTTCTAGTCCCCTCTATGGCTACACCTTC. Amino acids: CASSSSPLYGYTF.

The gene calls are TRBV4-3 and TRBJ2-2; D remains unclear. The CDR3 contains 12 residues. Germline CDR1 LGHNA, CDR2 YSLEER. Trimming stripped 3 bases from V and 8 bases from J, with 7 bases between. CDR3 loop: CASSHPPGELFF. The CDR3 region has the DNA TGCGCCAGCAGCCACCCCCCGGGGGAGCTGTTTTTT.

The chain links TRBV15 to TRBJ2-3; 9 bases map to TRBD2. The CDR3 loop spans 14 amino acids. Unmatched junction bases numbered 5, after V lost 6 bases and J lost 4 bases. Germline CDR1 reads LNHNV; CDR2 reads YYDKDF (reference sequence). The CDR3 region is CATRKGLAPDTQYF. The CDR3 region has the DNA TGTGCCACCAGGAAGGGACTAGCCCCAGATACGCAGTATTTT.

The chain uses TRBV6-6 and TRBJ2-1, with a possible D match to TRBD2 (7 bases). The ends were cut back, 2 bases at V and 5 bases at J, with 10 bases in the middle. The germline V gene encodes CDR1 MNHNY and CDR2 SVGAGI (reference sequence). The CDR3 length is 14 residues. For the CDR3, the DNA is TGTGCCAGCAGTTACCGGGGGGACAACAATGAGCAGTTCTTC. This translates into CASSYRGDNNEQFF.

The rearrangement uses TRBV30 and TRBJ2-3; no firm D call. CDR3 size: 14 residues. The germline V gene has CDR1 GTSNPN and CDR2 SVGIG (reference sequence). Trimming cost V 0 bases and J 2 bases, with 9 bases left between them. The CDR3 nucleotides read TGTGCCTGGAGTGTTGGCGGATCCACAGATACGCAGTATTTT. Translated, it gives CAWSVGGSTDTQYF.

The chain recombines TRBV28 with TRBJ1-5; a possible D gene is TRBD1 (5 bases). The V end lost 2 bases, the J end lost 0 bases, and 11 bases lay between the germline ends. Germline V gene sequence: CDR1 MDHEN, CDR2 SYDVKM. CDR3 length: 16 residues. The CDR3 coding sequence is TGTGCCAGCAGTTTAGGGGGACTGAATAGCAATCAGCCCCAGCATTTT. This encodes CASSLGGLNSNQPQHF.

The rearrangement joins TRBV29-1 to TRBJ2-1, with TRBD2 identical over 9 bases. Germline CDR1 and CDR2: SQVTM and ANQGSEA. This CDR3 region has 14 residues. Trimming at V came to 6 bases and at J to 3 bases, leaving 6 bases not matched to a gene. The CDR3 DNA reads TGCAGCGTCGACAGCGGGAGGCACTACAATGAGCAGTTCTTC. Residues: CSVDSGRHYNEQFF.

The V call is TRBV7-9, the J call TRBJ1-6; TRBD1 is a possible D gene (5 bases). Looked up from germline, CDR1 is SEHNR and CDR2 is FQNEAQ (reference sequence). The length of the CDR3 is 18 residues. Trimming left V 4 bases short and J 0 bases short, with 16 bases between. CDR3: CASSSTGGDLSYNSPLHF. CDR3 sequence (DNA): TGTGCCAGCAGCTCGACCGGGGGGGATCTCTCCTATAATTCACCCCTCCACTTT.